The next 10 T cell receptor beta chains were all read from a single sample in a study of HIV-infected patients and healthy controls. Roughly three months, about 14 weeks, into antiretroviral therapy, follow-up blood was collected. Whole blood was used without fractionation, so all unsorted peripheral T cells were included. cDNA was made from about 500 ng RNA using alpha and beta constant primers. Using multiplexing indices, alpha and beta chain libraries were generated apart by chain-specific third strand synthesis. TCRdb re-analysed the 5' RACE reads in MiXCR, keeping a single row per CDR3 protein. The data contain about 7,900 distinct CDR3 sequences, about 8.4% of them singletons. The specimen was blood, collected during antiretroviral therapy. The origin of the receptors is an adult with HIV infection.

Within the sample, this clonotype is medium-sized. The chain recombines TRBV3-1 with TRBJ2-3; 10 bases line up with TRBD2. The CDR3 covers 16 residues. With V trimmed by 2 bases and J by 1 base, 3 bases remained unmatched. Germline values: CDR1 LGHDT, CDR2 YNNKEL (reference sequence). CDR3 bases: TGTGCCAGCAGCCAAACCGGGACTAGCGGCACAGATACGCAGTATTTT. This encodes CASSQTGTSGTDTQYF.

The rearrangement joins TRBV11-2 to TRBJ2-2; D call uncertain. CDR1 is SGHAT, CDR2 FQNNGV, per germline. Trimming left V 0 bases short and J 5 bases short, with 10 bases between. The CDR3 extends over 15 amino acids. CDR3 region: CASSLDEVWTGELFF. DNA for the CDR3: TGTGCCAGCAGCTTAGATGAGGTTTGGACCGGGGAGCTGTTTTTT.

This chain joins TRBV6-2 or TRBV6-3 and TRBJ1-1; a weak D match, TRBD1 (6 bases). Trimming stripped 5 bases from V and 8 bases from J, with 12 bases between. The CDR3 extends over 12 amino acids. The germline gives CDR1 MNHEY, CDR2 SVGEGT. CDR3 in DNA: TGTGCCAGCAGTCCGACTACAGGGGAAGCTTTCTTT. It translates to CASSPTTGEAFF.

This clonotype was detected a few times. The chain combines TRBV3-1 with TRBJ2-7; tentatively, D is TRBD2 (6 bases). The germline CDR1 and CDR2 sequences are LGHDT and YNNKEL (reference sequence). The V gene lost 4 bases and the J gene lost 0 bases, with 10 bases spanning the gap. The CDR3 loop spans 14 amino acids. Written as DNA, the CDR3 is TGTGCCAGCAGCCCGGCGGGGCCCTCCTACGAGCAGTACTTC. Protein product: CASSPAGPSYEQYF.

The rearrangement uses TRBV19 and TRBJ2-4; 7 nucleotides align to TRBD1. CDR1 is LNHDA and CDR2 is SQIVND in the germline V gene (reference sequence). V gave up 3 bases and J gave up 7 bases; unmatched junction bases: 3. The length of the CDR3 is 13 residues. DNA for the CDR3: TGTGCCAGTAGTATGGAGGACAGGAACATTCAGTACTTC. Residues: CASSMEDRNIQYF.

This clonotype appeared many times. The chain couples TRBV5-1 to TRBJ2-5; the D gene is possibly TRBD2 (6 bases). The CDR3 runs 14 residues. Germline CDR1 and CDR2: SGHRS and YFSETQ. V dropped 4 bases and J dropped 1 base, with 11 bases sitting between them. CDR3 amino acids: CASSRTGVQETQYF. As DNA, the CDR3 is TGCGCCAGCAGCCGCACGGGGGTCCAAGAGACCCAGTACTTC.

This clonotype is labeled as medium-sized (0.01 to 0.1%). The chain joins TRBV7-2 to TRBJ2-3; 13 bases match TRBD2. Trimming removed 5 bases from V and 5 bases from J; junction bases left unmatched: 7. Germline CDR1 and CDR2: SGHTA and FQGNSA. The CDR3 spans 16 residues. CDR3 in amino acids: CASSLTSGGARDTQYF. The CDR3 DNA is TGTGCCAGCAGCCTTACTAGCGGGGGGGCCCGAGATACGCAGTATTTT.

This clonotype was recorded many times. V and J are TRBV6-1 and TRBJ1-4; unclear D gene. The germline V and J ends were trimmed by 2 bases and 8 bases, with 12 bases remaining between them. This CDR3 contains 14 residues. CDR1 and CDR2 from the germline V gene are MNHNS and SASEGT. CDR3 DNA: TGTGCCAGCAGTGAAAGGCGGGGTTGGGAAAAACTGTTTTTT. Translation: CASSERRGWEKLFF.

Relative to its sample, this clonotype is medium-sized. This rearrangement joins TRBV12-3 or TRBV12-4 to TRBJ2-4, with no clear D. The V and J ends lost 3 bases and 1 base respectively, with 4 bases between them. This CDR3 region has 13 residues. For the CDR3, the DNA is TGTGCCAGCAGTTTCGTCGCCAAAAACATTCAGTACTTC. This codes for CASSFVAKNIQYF.

In its sample, this clonotype was seen many times. The chain is built from TRBV7-9 and TRBJ2-3; 9 bases are a match to TRBD2. The CDR3 runs to 16 residues. Germline values: CDR1 SEHNR, CDR2 FQNEAQ (reference sequence). V lost 5 bases, J lost 2 bases, and 8 bases stayed unmatched. DNA for the CDR3: TGTGCCAGCAGCCCCATTAGCGGGGGCCACACAGATACGCAGTATTTT. Its translation is CASSPISGGHTDTQYF.